A selection of T cell receptor beta chains follows, all from one sample in a study of cytomegalovirus exposure and HLA in healthy donors. The protocol was immunoSEQ multiplex PCR, while the TCRdb copy is restricted to in-frame clones and leaves out a portion. The table has about 170,000 clones, approximately 80% seen once. Sequenced: PBMCs. These receptors all stem from a woman younger than 30 in good health and CMV-seronegative. Each CDR3 is given with its conserved first and last residue. D genes are given only for firm matches. Size values are once, few and many counts, or a class for expanded clones, and some rows have none.

>TRBV15|NA|14|NA|TRBJ1-4
CATSDPNANEKLFF
TGTGCCACCAGCGATCCAAACGCGAATGAAAAACTGTTTTTT
>TRBV28|TRBD2|16|NA|TRBJ2-2
CASSLPSGILTGELFF
TGTGCCAGCAGTTTACCTAGCGGTATACTCACCGGGGAGCTGTTTTTT
>TRBV9|NA|15|NA|TRBJ2-7
CASSPGTNPSYEQYF
TGTGCCAGCAGTCCTGGGACAAACCCCTCCTACGAGCAGTACTTC
>TRBV7-2|NA|13|NA|TRBJ2-4
CASLPVLAGVQYF
TGTGCCAGCCTCCCGGTCCTCGCGGGTGTTCAGTACTTC
>TRBV9|TRBD1|17|NA|TRBJ1-3
CASSVGTGGYSGNTIYF
TGTGCCAGCAGCGTAGGGACAGGGGGATACTCTGGAAACACCATATATTTT
>TRBV28|TRBD1|15|NA|TRBJ1-2
CASSLEGQGVYGYTF
TGTGCCAGCAGTTTGGAGGGACAGGGAGTCTATGGCTACACCTTC
>TRBV7-9|NA|14|NA|TRBJ1-2
CSSSLGGQNYGYTF
TGTTCCAGCAGCTTAGGGGGGCAGAACTATGGCTACACCTTC
>TRBV7-9|TRBD1|15|NA|TRBJ2-7
CASSPPRDSSYEQYF
TGTGCCAGCAGCCCACCTCGGGACAGCTCCTACGAGCAGTACTTC
>TRBV11-3|TRBD2|15|NA|TRBJ2-1
CASSSRLAGEIEQFF
TGTGCCAGCAGCTCACGACTAGCGGGAGAGATTGAGCAGTTCTTC
>TRBV7-9|NA|15|NA|TRBJ2-1
CASSPGQGGYNEQFF
TGTGCCAGCAGCCCCGGGCAGGGAGGCTACAATGAGCAGTTCTTC
>TRBV7-9|TRBD1|14|NA|TRBJ1-4
CASSRGGQAQPLFF
TGTGCCAGCAGCCGCGGGGGACAGGCTCAACCGCTGTTTTTT
>TRBV11-3|NA|15|NA|TRBJ1-4
CASSLGGGAGEKLFF
TGTGCCAGCAGCTTAGGCGGGGGCGCAGGTGAAAAACTGTTTTTT
>TRBV11-3|NA|15|NA|TRBJ2-1
CASSLGHPRGNEQFF
TGTGCCAGCAGCTTAGGTCATCCCCGAGGCAATGAGCAGTTCTTC
>TRBV12-5|TRBD1|14|NA|TRBJ1-2
CASGGTGKAYGYTF
TGTGCTAGTGGCGGGACAGGGAAGGCCTATGGCTACACCTTC
>TRBV7-6|NA|15|NA|TRBJ2-1
CASSLTSLGEDEQFF
TGTGCCAGCAGCCTCACTAGTTTAGGGGAGGATGAGCAGTTCTTC
>TRBV6-5|TRBD2|11|NA|TRBJ2-7
CAVGRAYEQYF
TGTGCCGTCGGGAGGGCGTACGAGCAGTACTTC
>TRBV5-6|NA|17|few|TRBJ1-1
CASSARVTGLKGTEAFF
TGTGCCAGCAGCGCGCGAGTAACAGGGTTAAAGGGGACTGAAGCTTTCTTT
>TRBV27|TRBD2|14|NA|TRBJ2-7
CASRQGTSVYEQYF
TGTGCCAGCCGCCAAGGGACTAGCGTCTACGAGCAGTACTTC
>TRBV7-3|NA|14|few|TRBJ2-2
CASSLIGSTGELFF
TGTGCCAGCAGCTTAATCGGGAGCACCGGGGAGCTGTTTTTT
>TRBV5-8|TRBD1|14|NA|TRBJ2-7
CASSFVGTGGEQYF
TGTGCCAGCAGCTTTGTCGGGACAGGTGGCGAGCAGTACTTC
>TRBV13|NA|16|NA|TRBJ2-3
CASSRQSTPGADTQYF
TGTGCCAGCAGCCGCCAATCAACCCCAGGGGCAGATACGCAGTATTTT
>TRBV29-1|TRBD2|13|NA|TRBJ2-7
CSVSQTSGAEQYF
TGCAGCGTTAGTCAGACTAGCGGAGCTGAGCAGTACTTC
>TRBV5-5|NA|15|NA|TRBJ2-5
CASSLDEARQETQYF
TGTGCCAGCAGCTTGGACGAGGCTAGACAAGAGACCCAGTACTTC
>TRBV28|TRBD1|14|NA|TRBJ1-5
CASRGQGKGQPQHF
TGTGCCAGCAGAGGACAGGGTAAGGGTCAGCCCCAGCATTTT
>TRBV11-2|TRBD2|17|few|TRBJ2-5
CASSLDVRASGLREQYF
TGTGCCAGCAGCTTAGACGTGAGGGCTAGCGGCTTACGAGAGCAGTACTTC
>TRBV25-1|NA|12|NA|TRBJ2-1
CASSTSYNEQFF
TGTGCCAGCAGCACTAGCTACAATGAGCAGTTCTTC
>TRBV5-4|TRBD2|16|NA|TRBJ2-7
CASSSGLAGDLYEQYF
TGTGCCAGCAGCTCCGGACTAGCGGGAGACCTCTACGAGCAGTACTTC
>TRBV27|TRBD1|14|NA|TRBJ2-1
CASSMRTGGDEQFF
TGTGCCAGCAGTATGAGGACAGGGGGGGATGAGCAGTTCTTC
>TRBV11-1|NA|16|NA|TRBJ1-1
CASSLEGREWDTEAFF
TGTGCCAGCAGCTTAGAGGGGCGAGAATGGGACACTGAAGCTTTCTTT
>TRBV5-6|TRBD1|15|NA|TRBJ1-2
CASSPNRGKDYGYTF
TGTGCCAGCAGCCCTAACAGGGGAAAAGACTATGGCTACACCTTC
>TRBV28|NA|12|NA|TRBJ1-2
CASSLGGYGYTF
TGTGCCAGCAGTTTGGGGGGCTATGGCTACACCTTC
>TRBV11-2|TRBD1|15|NA|TRBJ2-5
CASSRTGGRLETQYF
TGTGCCAGCAGCCGGACAGGGGGCAGATTGGAGACCCAGTACTTC
>TRBV2|TRBD2|16|NA|TRBJ2-2
CASSALAGETGGELFF
TGTGCCAGCAGTGCCCTAGCGGGAGAAACGGGCGGGGAGCTGTTTTTT
>TRBV19|TRBD1|14|NA|TRBJ2-7
CASRKQGETYEQYF
TGTGCCAGTAGAAAACAGGGGGAAACCTACGAGCAGTACTTC
>TRBV5-1|TRBD1|14|NA|TRBJ2-5
CASSTGTAQETQYF
TGCGCCAGCAGCACCGGGACAGCCCAAGAGACCCAGTACTTC
>TRBV7-9|NA|14|NA|TRBJ2-7
CSSSLRQDTYEQYF
TGTTCCAGCAGCTTACGACAGGATACCTACGAGCAGTACTTC
>TRBV2|NA|13|few|TRBJ1-1
CASNAQQATEAFF
TGTGCCAGCAATGCTCAACAGGCAACTGAAGCTTTCTTT
>TRBV30|NA|12|NA|TRBJ1-5
CAWSDSGQPQHF
TGTGCCTGGAGTGACTCGGGTCAGCCCCAGCATTTT
>TRBV11-3|NA|12|few|TRBJ2-3
CASSPRLDTQYF
TGTGCCAGCAGCCCGCGACTGGATACGCAGTATTTT
>TRBV28|TRBD2|14|NA|TRBJ2-1
CATRSGSSYNEQFF
TGTGCCACCCGGAGCGGGAGCTCCTACAATGAGCAGTTCTTC
>TRBV19|NA|16|NA|TRBJ1-1
CASSITGSVKNTEAFF
TGTGCCAGTAGTATAACTGGTTCCGTAAAAAACACTGAAGCTTTCTTT
>TRBV7-9|TRBD2|16|once|TRBJ2-1
CASSLLSPGLVNEQFF
TGTGCCAGCAGCTTACTGTCCCCGGGACTAGTCAATGAGCAGTTCTTC
>TRBV27|TRBD2|17|once|TRBJ2-3
CASSRRLAEKSTDTQYF
TGTGCCAGCAGTAGGCGGCTAGCGGAAAAGAGCACAGATACGCAGTATTTT
>TRBV12-5|NA|14|NA|TRBJ2-7
CASGLETHPYEQYF
TGTGCTAGTGGTTTGGAGACTCACCCCTACGAGCAGTACTTC
>TRBV28|NA|12|NA|TRBJ2-7
CASSLTTYEQYF
TGTGCCAGCAGTTTGACTACTTACGAGCAGTACTTC
>TRBV15|TRBD2|16|NA|TRBJ2-2
CATSRDRLAGVGELFF
TGTGCCACCAGCAGAGATCGCCTAGCGGGAGTTGGGGAGCTGTTTTTT
>TRBV2|NA|14|NA|TRBJ2-1
CASSEAGGRSEQFF
TGTGCCAGCAGTGAAGCGGGAGGACGTAGTGAGCAGTTCTTC
>TRBV18|NA|13|once|TRBJ2-7
CASSPPSSHEQYF
TGTGCCAGCTCACCACCGTCCTCCCACGAGCAGTACTTC
>TRBV5-4|TRBD1|15|NA|TRBJ2-6
CASSNTGAGANVLTF
TGTGCCAGCAGCAACACAGGGGCCGGGGCCAACGTCCTGACTTTC
>TRBV4-3|NA|16|NA|TRBJ2-1
CASSQEGADSYNEQFF
TGCGCCAGCAGCCAAGAGGGGGCGGACTCCTACAATGAGCAGTTCTTC
>TRBV10-2|NA|10|NA|TRBJ2-6
CARQLDVLTF
TGCGCCAGACAGCTTGACGTCCTGACTTTC
>TRBV6-1|TRBD2|14|few|TRBJ2-3
CASRTGGSTDTQYF
TGTGCCAGCAGGACGGGAGGTAGCACAGATACGCAGTATTTT
>TRBV5-1|NA|11|NA|TRBJ2-7
CASSLESEQYF
TGCGCCAGCAGCTTGGAATCTGAGCAGTACTTC
>TRBV4-3|TRBD1|14|NA|TRBJ2-7
CASSHGQGNYEQYF
TGCGCCAGCAGCCACGGACAGGGAAATTACGAGCAGTACTTC
>TRBV27|NA|12|NA|TRBJ2-2
CASSLLTGELFF
TGTGCCAGCAGTTTACTCACCGGGGAGCTGTTTTTT